The present entry profiles one T cell receptor beta chain with its context. Antigen: not known. The record originates from a study of cytomegalovirus exposure and HLA in healthy donors. Study findings and constraints: Cytomegalovirus association was listed for under 200 TCR beta chains. A later analysis found first-cohort TCR clusters tended to co-occur in the 100 to 150 validation repertoires.

Clones were read by immunoSEQ multiplex PCR, and TCRdb kept only the in-frame ones, dropping some. Counted here are about 240,000 clones, approximately 86% occurring once; the ten biggest clones make up 1% to 1.5%. It was the approximately 110-subject validation cohort, separate from the roughly 700-subject first cohort, to which the donors belonged. The sequence was obtained from a young woman in good health and CMV-seropositive. The specimen was PBMCs.

In nucleotides, the CDR3 is TGTGCCAGCAGTTTATATGTTTATAGCGGGAGGGCCTACGAGCAGTACTTC. It encodes CASSLYVYSGRAYEQYF. The chain recombines TRBV28 with TRBJ2-7; TRBD2 matches at 11 bases. The CDR3 consists of 17 residues. Germline assignment: CDR1 MDHEN and CDR2 SYDVKM. The V and J ends lost 1 base and 2 bases, in that order; junction bases with no gene match: 7.